These T cell receptor beta chains were read from a single sample in a study of T cell responses to AZD1222 COVID-19 vaccine. Method: immunoSEQ multiplex PCR; TCRdb's copy keeps in-frame clones and lacks some. The sample lists some 120,000 clones, 89% occurring once. The input for sequencing was peripheral blood, taken on day 0 of AZD1222 vaccination. The receptors derive from an adult in good health. Each CDR3 is given with its conserved first and last residue. Fields, in order: D gene, clone size, V gene, J gene, CDR3 DNA, CDR3 protein. The D gene is left open where the match is weak. Size is omitted from some rows. Given values are once, few, many or a class for expanded clones.

-	-	TRBV11-2	TRBJ1-3	TGTGCCAGCAGCTACTCGAAGTTCACCATATATTTT	CASSYSKFTIYF
-	-	TRBV6-4	TRBJ1-2	TGTGCCAGCAGGGGTACAGATTCCCTACCTTCTAACTATGGCTACACCTTC	CASRGTDSLPSNYGYTF
-	-	TRBV11-3	TRBJ1-1	TGTGCCAGCAGCTTCTCCGGGGGCACTGAAGCTTTCTTT	CASSFSGGTEAFF
TRBD1	-	TRBV28	TRBJ1-5	TGTGCCAGCACGACAGGGGACTTGCGTCAGCCCCAGCATTTT	CASTTGDLRQPQHF
-	-	TRBV6-5	TRBJ1-3	TGTGCCAGCACCTTGACAGTCAAAAACACCATATATTTT	CASTLTVKNTIYF
TRBD1	-	TRBV4-3	TRBJ2-2	TGCGCCAGCAGCCAGGAGGGGCAGGGGGCGACCGGGGAGCTGTTTTTT	CASSQEGQGATGELFF
-	-	TRBV5-1	TRBJ2-3	TGCGCCAGCCGGAAAGGACAGTCCACAGATACGCAGTATTTT	CASRKGQSTDTQYF
TRBD2	few	TRBV6-2/TRBV6-3	TRBJ2-1	TGTGCCAGCAGTTACAGAAGTTATACTAGCGGGGGTTACTCCTACAATGAGCAGTTCTTC	CASSYRSYTSGGYSYNEQFF
TRBD2	-	TRBV5-1	TRBJ2-1	TGCGCCAGCAGCTTGGCGGCCCTAGCGGGAGTCAATGAGCAGTTCTTC	CASSLAALAGVNEQFF
-	-	TRBV28	TRBJ1-3	TGTGCCAGCAGTTTACCGACAGGACGTGGAAACACCATATATTTT	CASSLPTGRGNTIYF
TRBD1	-	TRBV2	TRBJ1-6	TGTGCCAGCAGGGCCACAGGGGATAATTCACCCCTCCACTTT	CASRATGDNSPLHF
-	once	TRBV7-2	TRBJ2-7	TGTGCCAGCAGCTCAGGGTTCTACGAGCAGTACTTC	CASSSGFYEQYF
-	-	TRBV6-5	TRBJ1-1	TGTGCCAGCAGGGAGGTTGGGACCACTGAAGCTTTCTTT	CASREVGTTEAFF
-	-	TRBV6-2/TRBV6-3	TRBJ1-5	TGTGCCAGCAGTTACCCGACATTTGATCAGCCCCAGCATTTT	CASSYPTFDQPQHF
TRBD1	-	TRBV28	TRBJ1-3	TGTGCCAGCAGCCCGGGACAGGCTGGAAACACCATATATTTT	CASSPGQAGNTIYF
-	-	TRBV19	TRBJ2-5	TGTGCCAGTAGTTGGGGACCGAGCGCGGAGACCCAGTACTTC	CASSWGPSAETQYF
-	few	TRBV5-1	TRBJ2-3	TGCGCCAGCAGCTTGGTGGGGGATACGCAGTATTTT	CASSLVGDTQYF
-	-	TRBV28	TRBJ1-5	TGTGCCAGCACTTGGGGCTCCAATCAGCCCCAGCATTTT	CASTWGSNQPQHF
-	-	TRBV28	TRBJ2-3	TGTGCCAGCATCAAAACGGGAAAGGCAGATACGCAGTATTTT	CASIKTGKADTQYF
-	-	TRBV27	TRBJ2-1	TGTGCCAGCAGTTTTCGTCAGACAGCCAAACGGGAGAACAATGAGCAGTTCTTC	CASSFRQTAKRENNEQFF
-	-	TRBV9	TRBJ1-4	TGTGCCAGCAGCCAAGGAGGTTCCGGTGAAAAACTGTTTTTT	CASSQGGSGEKLFF
-	-	TRBV3-1/TRBV3-2	TRBJ2-7	TGTGCCAGCAGCCAAGATTCCGCGGGGGCCGGGGGGCAGTACTTC	CASSQDSAGAGGQYF
TRBD2	-	TRBV7-3	TRBJ2-1	TGTGCCAGCAGCTCCCAACCTACTAGCGGAGAGCAGTTCTTC	CASSSQPTSGEQFF
TRBD1	once	TRBV29-1	TRBJ1-1	TGCAGCGGACGGCAGGGGGTCGGGGAAGCTTTCTTT	CSGRQGVGEAFF
-	-	TRBV7-3	TRBJ2-2	TGTGCCAGCAGCTTACAGAGTGGGAGAACTTCCGGGGAGCTGTTTTTT	CASSLQSGRTSGELFF
TRBD1	-	TRBV9	TRBJ1-6	TGTGCCAGCAGCGAACAACAGGGGGCCGCCCTCCACTTT	CASSEQQGAALHF
TRBD2	once	TRBV6-5	TRBJ2-7	TGTGCCAGCAGCTCCTGGCGGGAGGTCTACGAGCAGTACTTC	CASSSWREVYEQYF
TRBD2	-	TRBV27	TRBJ2-1	TGTGCCAGCAGAGGTGGGCGGGGGGTTGGGCATGAGCAGTTCTTC	CASRGGRGVGHEQFF
-	-	TRBV7-8	TRBJ1-1	TGTGCCAGCAGCTCCACCTCGGGGACTAACACTGAAGCTTTCTTT	CASSSTSGTNTEAFF
TRBD2	-	TRBV3-1/TRBV3-2	TRBJ2-7	TGTGCCAGCAGCCAAGCAAGGACTAGCGCATACGAGCAGTACTTC	CASSQARTSAYEQYF
-	-	TRBV2	TRBJ1-5	TGTGCCAGCACCCCCGAGCAGGGAGGTCGTCAGCCCCAGCATTTT	CASTPEQGGRQPQHF
-	-	TRBV7-2	TRBJ2-7	TGTGCCAGCAGCTTTGCAGACCTAACCTACGAGCAGTACTTC	CASSFADLTYEQYF
-	few	TRBV14	TRBJ2-1	TGTGCCAGCAGCCCCGGACAAACCTCTAAGTCTACAATGATGCAGTTCTTC	CASSPGQTSKSTMMQFF
-	-	TRBV6-5	TRBJ2-7	TGTGCCAGCAGACCCGGGACTGGGAGCGAGCAGTACTTC	CASRPGTGSEQYF
TRBD1	-	TRBV19	TRBJ1-1	TGTGCCAGTTTGACAGGGTACGGTGGCACTGAAGCTTTCTTT	CASLTGYGGTEAFF
-	-	TRBV5-4	TRBJ2-2	TGTGCCAGCAGCTCACAGGGAGGTTGGAACACCGGGGAGCTGTTTTTT	CASSSQGGWNTGELFF
TRBD1	-	TRBV5-1	TRBJ2-2	TGCGCCAGCAGGCAGGGACAGACGAACACCGGGGAGCTGTTTTTT	CASRQGQTNTGELFF
-	-	TRBV6-5	TRBJ2-1	TGTGCCAGCAGTTCCTCCCCTGGTGGGGCTAGGATCTTC	CASSSSPGGARIF
TRBD2	-	TRBV28	TRBJ2-1	TGTGCCAGCAGTTCCCATCCTCCGCGGGAGATCGATGAGCAGTTCTTC	CASSSHPPREIDEQFF
-	-	TRBV19	TRBJ2-5	TGTGCCAGTAGTATTGGGGTCTCCTGGGGGCAGCAAGAGACCCAGTACTTC	CASSIGVSWGQQETQYF
TRBD2	-	TRBV30	TRBJ2-5	TGTGCCTGGAGTGCTAGCGGGGGGAACCAAGAGACCCAGTACTTC	CAWSASGGNQETQYF
-	-	TRBV28	TRBJ2-7	TGTGCCAGCAGTACACAGGGCCCCTACGAGCAGTACTTC	CASSTQGPYEQYF
-	-	TRBV30	TRBJ1-2	TGTGCCTGGAGCCACCTGAGCGGGGGCGCTGGCTACACCTTC	CAWSHLSGGAGYTF
-	-	TRBV30	TRBJ2-1	TGTGCCTGGAGTGCGGCCGACTACAATGAGCAGTTCTTC	CAWSAADYNEQFF
TRBD1	-	TRBV28	TRBJ1-3	TGTGCCAGCAGCTCACAGGGGGCGGAAGGAAACACCATATATTTT	CASSSQGAEGNTIYF
TRBD1	-	TRBV6-5	TRBJ1-6	TGTGCCAGCAGCCCCGGGACAGAGGATTCACCCCTCCACTTT	CASSPGTEDSPLHF